The sequence of this TCR beta chain was determined in a study of identical twins. Study findings and constraints: Among monozygotic twins, out-of-frame TCR alpha sharing exceeded what models predicted. With beta out-of-frame sequences, excess sharing by twins was weaker. Abundant beta clonotypes from cord blood bore fewer insertions; memory repertoires lacked this pattern.

With 4 bases clipped from V and 1 base from J, the junction kept 5 bases outside the gene matches. Germline CDR1 SGHRS, CDR2 YFSETQ. The CDR3 covers 17 residues. TCRdb fed the 5' RACE reads into MiXCR, producing one record per CDR3 protein. The sample lists some 660,000 distinct CDR3 sequences, under 9% occurring once. This clonotype came up a few times. The antigen remains undetermined. A further study also used this sample, focusing on yellow fever vaccine responses in identical twins.

This chain joins TRBV5-1 and TRBJ2-7; 16 positions agree with TRBD2. This receptor was obtained from a woman between 18 and 29 years old in good health. Sequencing used PBMCs. CDR3 nucleotide sequence: TGCGCCAGCAGCGCGGGACTAGCGGGGGGGTCGTCCTACGAGCAGTACTTC. It specifies CASSAGLAGGSSYEQYF.